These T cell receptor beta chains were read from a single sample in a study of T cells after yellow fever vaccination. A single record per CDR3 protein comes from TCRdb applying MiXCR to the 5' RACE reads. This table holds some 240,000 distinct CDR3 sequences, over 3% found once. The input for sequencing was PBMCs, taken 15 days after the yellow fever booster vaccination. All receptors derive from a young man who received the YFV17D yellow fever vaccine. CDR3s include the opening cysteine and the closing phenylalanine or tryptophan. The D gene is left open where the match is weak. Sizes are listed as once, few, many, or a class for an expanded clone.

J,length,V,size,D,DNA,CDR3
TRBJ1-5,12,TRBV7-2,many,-,TGTGCCAGCAGCTTGGTCAGGGGGCCCCAGCATTTT,CASSLVRGPQHF
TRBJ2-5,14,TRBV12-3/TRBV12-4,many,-,TGTGCCAGCAGAACGGTCGGCGCCTTCAGGACCCAGTACTTC,CASRTVGAFRTQYF
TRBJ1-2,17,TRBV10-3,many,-,TGTGCCATCAGAAACGGCCCGGAGGTTATCGGGGACCATGGCTACACCTTC,CAIRNGPEVIGDHGYTF
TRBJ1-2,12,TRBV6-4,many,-,TGTGCCAGCAGACACCTGACCTATGGCTACACCTTC,CASRHLTYGYTF
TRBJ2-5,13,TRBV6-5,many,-,TGTGCCAGCAGTTACACGTACCAAGAGACCCAGTACTTC,CASSYTYQETQYF
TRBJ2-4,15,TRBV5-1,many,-,TGCGCCAGCAGCTTGAAGTTAGAGGGGAAAAACATTCAGTACTTC,CASSLKLEGKNIQYF
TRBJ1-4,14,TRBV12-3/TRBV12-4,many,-,TGTGCCAGCAGTTTGGGGGCGGGGGATGAAAAACTGTTTTTT,CASSLGAGDEKLFF
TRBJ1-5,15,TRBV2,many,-,TGTGCCAGCAGTTCAGCCGGACGCCCGAATCAGCCCCAGCATTTT,CASSSAGRPNQPQHF
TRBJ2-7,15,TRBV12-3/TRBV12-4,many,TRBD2,TGTGCCAGCAGTTTTGGCGGGGGGGCCCCCGACGAGCAGTACTTC,CASSFGGGAPDEQYF
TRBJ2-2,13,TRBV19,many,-,TGTGCCAGTAGTATGGGGAACACCGGGGAGCTGTTTTTT,CASSMGNTGELFF
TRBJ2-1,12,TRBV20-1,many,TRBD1,TGCTCACAAAGCCGGGACAGCAATGAGCAGTTCTTC,CSQSRDSNEQFF
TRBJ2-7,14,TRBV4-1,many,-,TGCGCCAGCAGCCAATCGGGGGCCAACTACGAGCAGTACTTC,CASSQSGANYEQYF
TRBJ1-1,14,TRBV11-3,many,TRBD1,TGTGCCAGCAGCCCCGGACAGGGGGAGACTGAAGCTTTCTTT,CASSPGQGETEAFF
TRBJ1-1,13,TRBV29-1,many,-,TGCAGCGTTGAAGAGTGGCAGAACACTGAAGCTTTCTTT,CSVEEWQNTEAFF
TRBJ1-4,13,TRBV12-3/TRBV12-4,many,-,TGTGCCAGTGCCGCCCCAACTAATGAAAAACTGTTTTTT,CASAAPTNEKLFF
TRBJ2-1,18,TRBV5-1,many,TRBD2,TGCGCCAGCCCTATGGCGGGGGGGTTTGAATTCTGGTACAATGAGCAGTTCTTC,CASPMAGGFEFWYNEQFF
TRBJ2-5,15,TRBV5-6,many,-,TGTGCCAGCAGCTTGCCAGGGGCCCGCCAAGAGACCCAGTACTTC,CASSLPGARQETQYF
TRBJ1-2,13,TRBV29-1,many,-,TGCAGCGCCGTATTATGGGGGGAACGCGGCTACACCTTC,CSAVLWGERGYTF
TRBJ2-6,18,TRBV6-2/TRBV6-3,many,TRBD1,TGTGCCAGCAGTCGTAGCCGGGACAGGTGGACTGGGGCCAACGTCCTGACTTTC,CASSRSRDRWTGANVLTF
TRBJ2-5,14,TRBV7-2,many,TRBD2,TGTGCCAGCAGCTTTGCTAGCGGGGGTCAGACCCAGTACTTC,CASSFASGGQTQYF
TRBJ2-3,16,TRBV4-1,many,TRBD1,TGCGCCAGCAGCCAACCGGGACAGGGTAAATGGAGTACGCAGTATTTT,CASSQPGQGKWSTQYF
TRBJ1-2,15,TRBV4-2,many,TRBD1,TGTGCCAGCAGCCAAGTACAGGGGGGAAGCTATGGCTACACCTTC,CASSQVQGGSYGYTF
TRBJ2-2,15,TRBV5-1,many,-,TGCGCCAGCAGCTTGGTTGGCGGGGACACCGGGGAGCTGTTTTTT,CASSLVGGDTGELFF
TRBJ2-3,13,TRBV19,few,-,TGTGCCAGTTTACAGGGTAGCACAGATACGCAGTATTTT,CASLQGSTDTQYF
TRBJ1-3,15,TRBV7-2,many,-,TGTGCCAGCAGCTCCTACATAGTAACTGGAAACACCATATATTTT,CASSSYIVTGNTIYF
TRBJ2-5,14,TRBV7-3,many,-,TGTGCCAGCAGCGGGAACGGGGGCCAAGAGACCCAGTACTTC,CASSGNGGQETQYF
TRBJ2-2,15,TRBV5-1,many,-,TGCGCCAGCAGCTTGGGCAGGGGAATGACCGGGGAGCTGTTTTTT,CASSLGRGMTGELFF
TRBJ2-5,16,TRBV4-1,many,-,TGCGCCAGCAGCCAAGGTCAGGGATGGCGGGTAGAGACCCAGTACTTC,CASSQGQGWRVETQYF
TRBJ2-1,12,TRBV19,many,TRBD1,TGTGCCAGTAGTAAACAGGGGAATGAGCAGTTCTTC,CASSKQGNEQFF
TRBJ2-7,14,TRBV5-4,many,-,TGTGCCAGCAGCTTGGGCGAGACAGGCTACGAGCAGTACTTC,CASSLGETGYEQYF
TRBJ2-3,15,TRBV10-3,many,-,TGTGCCATCAAGGGTAGACTAGAGTTCACAGATACGCAGTATTTT,CAIKGRLEFTDTQYF
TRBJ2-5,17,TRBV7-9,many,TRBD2,TGTGCCAGCAGCTATAGGACCTGGGCTAGCGGGGAAGAGACCCAGTACTTC,CASSYRTWASGEETQYF
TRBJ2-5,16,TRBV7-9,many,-,TGTGCCAGCAACGGTCGGGACACCTATCAAGGAGAGACCCAGTACTTC,CASNGRDTYQGETQYF
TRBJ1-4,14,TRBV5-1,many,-,TGCGCCAGCAGCTTGGGACAGGCGAATGAAAAACTGTTTTTT,CASSLGQANEKLFF
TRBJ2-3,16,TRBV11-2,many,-,TGTGCCAGCAGCTCTACCAGCTCCACCCCGGTGGATACGCAGTATTTT,CASSSTSSTPVDTQYF
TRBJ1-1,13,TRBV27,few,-,TGTGCCAGCAGTTTATTTAGGGGCACTGAAGCTTTCTTT,CASSLFRGTEAFF
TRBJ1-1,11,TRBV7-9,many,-,TGTGCCAGCAGCATGAACACTGAAGCTTTCTTT,CASSMNTEAFF
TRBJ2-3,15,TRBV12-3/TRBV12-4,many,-,TGTGCCAGCAACAAACAGCGGCCAGGCCGTGGTACGCAGTATTTT,CASNKQRPGRGTQYF
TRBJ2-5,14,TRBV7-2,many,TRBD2,TGTGCCAGCAGCTTAGTTAGCGGGGGAGAGACCCAGTACTTC,CASSLVSGGETQYF
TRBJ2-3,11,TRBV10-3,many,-,TGTGCCATCAGTGGGGGAGATACGCAGTATTTT,CAISGGDTQYF
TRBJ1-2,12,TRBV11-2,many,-,TGTGCCAGCAGGACCATGGGAGTCGGCTACACCTTC,CASRTMGVGYTF
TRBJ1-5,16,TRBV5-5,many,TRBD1,TGTGCCAGCAGTCCCAGGGGGGATTTAACCAATCAGCCCCAGCATTTT,CASSPRGDLTNQPQHF
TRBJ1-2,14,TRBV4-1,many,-,TGCGCCAGCAGCCAAGACAGGGGCCTCAATGGCTACACCTTC,CASSQDRGLNGYTF
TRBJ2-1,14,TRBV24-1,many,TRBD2,TGTGCCACCAGTGACACCGGACTAGCGGGTGAGCAGTTCTTC,CATSDTGLAGEQFF
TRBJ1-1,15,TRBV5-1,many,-,TGCGCCAGCAGCTTAGCGGTCACGCTGAACACTGAAGCTTTCTTT,CASSLAVTLNTEAFF
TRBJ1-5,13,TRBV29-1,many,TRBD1,TGCAGCGTTGCAGGGGGTAGCAATCAGCCCCAGCATTTT,CSVAGGSNQPQHF
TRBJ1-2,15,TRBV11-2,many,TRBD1,TGTGCCAGCAGCTTAGATAGGGCAGGGGGCAATGGCTACACCTTC,CASSLDRAGGNGYTF
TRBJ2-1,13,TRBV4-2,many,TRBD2,TGTGCCAGCGGGTCGGGGGGGCCAGGTGAGCAGTTCTTC,CASGSGGPGEQFF
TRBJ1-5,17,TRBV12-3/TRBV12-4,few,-,TGTGCCAGCAGTTTACATTGGACACAGGGCGGATGGCAGCCCCAGCATTTT,CASSLHWTQGGWQPQHF
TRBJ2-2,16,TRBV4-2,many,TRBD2,TGTGCCAGCAGCCAAGGTGTTAGCGGGGGGCCGAGGGAGCTGTTTTTT,CASSQGVSGGPRELFF